Below, 22 T cell receptor beta chains from the same sample are listed, as sequenced in a study of T cell clones after liver transplantation. Profiling relied on immunoSEQ multiplex PCR, and the TCRdb table lists in-frame clones only, not all of them. The sample shows some 61,000 clones, roughly 71% of them seen only once. The input for sequencing was CD4+ T cells from blood, taken at the 22-month timepoint. The receptors come from a human patient who received a liver transplant. The graft donor may have given rise to some T cells.

V and J are TRBV14 and TRBJ1-1; no firm D call. Germline values: CDR1 SGHDN, CDR2 FVKESK. The V and J ends lost 4 bases and 0 bases respectively, with 6 bases between them. This CDR3 spans 13 amino acids. The CDR3 nucleotides are TGTGCCAGCAGCCTGGCGGTGAACACTGAAGCTTTCTTT. This gives the protein CASSLAVNTEAFF.

The chain recombines TRBV2 with TRBJ2-7; 8 bases agree with TRBD1. Unmatched junction bases numbered 7, after V lost 6 bases and J lost 3 bases. The CDR3 sequence is 14 residues long. Germline lookup yields CDR1 SNHLY and CDR2 FYNNEI. The chain's CDR3 is CASRTDRANYEQYF. The CDR3 DNA reads as TGTGCCAGCAGGACGGACAGGGCCAACTACGAGCAGTACTTC.

This sequence joins TRBV7-2 and TRBJ1-2, with TRBD1 identical over 8 bases. There are 14 residues in the CDR3. J gave up 7 bases and V 4 bases, and 8 bases lay outside the gene matches. Germline CDR1 SGHTA, CDR2 FQGNSA. DNA of the CDR3: TGTGCCAGCAGCTCCCCGGACAGGGAGGGTGGCTACACCTTC. It is translated as CASSSPDREGGYTF.

This clone was detected a few times. The chain combines TRBV7-9 with TRBJ1-2, with 7 bases lining up with TRBD1. V lost 4 bases, J lost 7 bases, and 0 bases stayed unmatched. Germline-derived CDR1 and CDR2 are SEHNR and FQNEAQ (reference sequence). CDR3 length: 11 residues. The chain's CDR3 is CASSYRGGYTF. CDR3 DNA: TGTGCCAGCAGCTACAGGGGTGGCTACACCTTC.

The genes are TRBV7-9 and TRBJ2-7, with 7 bases matching TRBD2. The germline V gene encodes CDR1 SEHNR and CDR2 FQNEAQ (reference sequence). This CDR3 is built from 11 residues. J gave up 4 bases and V 8 bases, and 2 bases lay outside the gene matches. In DNA form, the CDR3 reads TGTGCCAGCGGGGGGGAGTACGAGCAGTACTTC. Amino acid sequence: CASGGEYEQYF.

The J gene is TRBJ2-3, the V gene TRBV9; D is possibly TRBD2 (6 bases). The CDR3 is 14 amino acids. The V and J ends lost 0 bases and 4 bases respectively, with 9 bases between them. Looked up from germline, CDR1 is SGDLS and CDR2 is YYNGEE. The CDR3 spells CASSVGRGSDTQYF. The CDR3 nucleotides read TGTGCCAGCAGCGTAGGACGGGGGTCAGATACGCAGTATTTT. Complete variable domain (other parts from reference TRBV9 and TRBJ2-3): DSGVTQTPKHLITATGQRVTLRCSPRSGDLSVYWYQQSLDQGLQFLIQYYNGEERAKGNILERFSAQQFPDLHSELNLSSLELGDSALYFCASSVGRGSDTQYFGPGTRLTVL.

The CDR3 nucleotides read TGTGCCAGCAGCCGAAGGACAGGGGGCGACGAGACCCAGTACTTC. Translation gives CASSRRTGGDETQYF. The rearrangement uses TRBV11-3 and TRBJ2-5; 11 nucleotides agree with TRBD1. J lost 5 bases, V lost 5 bases, and 7 bases had no gene match. CDR1 and CDR2 (germline): SGHNT, YENEEA. The CDR3 length is 15 residues.

The chain combines TRBV19 with TRBJ1-6, with 8 bases fitting TRBD1. Germline assignment: CDR1 LNHDA and CDR2 SQIVND (reference sequence). CDR3 length: 17 residues. The J segment lost 10 bases and the V segment lost 3 bases, leaving 14 bases of the junction unmatched. CDR3 bases: TGTGCCAGTAGTATCCCCCCCCAGACAGGGGCGGGATCACCCCTCCACTTT. It translates to CASSIPPQTGAGSPLHF.

This clone appeared once. The chain recombines TRBV30 with TRBJ1-5; D not resolved. Germline loops: CDR1 GTSNPN, CDR2 SVGIG (reference sequence). The V gene lost 0 bases and the J gene lost 7 bases, with 10 bases spanning the gap. The CDR3 loop spans 13 amino acids. CDR3: CAWSVRPQQPQHF. The CDR3 coding sequence is TGTGCCTGGAGTGTTCGGCCCCAACAGCCCCAGCATTTT.

This clone has more than one count but fewer than ten. The CDR3 sequence is CASRTGGDFGEQFF. CDR3 nucleotides: TGTGCCAGCAGGACAGGGGGCGATTTCGGTGAGCAGTTCTTC. This chain connects TRBV25-1 to TRBJ2-1; 10 bases agree with TRBD1. Germline loops: CDR1 MGHDK, CDR2 SYGVNS. The CDR3 has 14 amino acids. Unmatched junction bases numbered 8, after V lost 6 bases and J lost 9 bases. Supplemented by reference TRBV25-1 and TRBJ2-1, the full variable domain reads EADIYQTPRYLVIGTGKKITLECSQTMGHDKMYWYQQDPGMELHLIHYSYGVNSTEKGDLSSESTVSRIRTEHFPLTLESARPSHTSQYLCASRTGGDFGEQFFGPGTRLTVL.

This clone was found a few times. This chain connects TRBV9 to TRBJ2-7; the D is unclear. V was clipped by 0 bases and J by 0 bases, with 7 bases between them. CDR3 length equals 14 residues. Germline CDR1 and CDR2: SGDLS and YYNGEE. The CDR3 DNA is TGTGCCAGCAGCGTAGGCATTAGCTCCTACGAGCAGTACTTC. This sequence encodes CASSVGISSYEQYF.

This clone was found a few times. This chain connects TRBV13 to TRBJ2-7; tentatively, D is TRBD1 (5 bases). The germline V gene encodes CDR1 PRHDT and CDR2 FYEKMQ (reference sequence). This CDR3 comprises 13 residues. V dropped 4 bases and J dropped 3 bases, with 10 bases sitting between them. CDR3 sequence: CASSSPGRYEQYF. DNA of the CDR3: TGTGCCAGCAGCTCCCCAGGGCGCTACGAGCAGTACTTC.

The chain joins TRBV4-2 to TRBJ2-7; 9 bases fit TRBD1. V lost 3 bases, J lost 3 bases, and 12 bases stayed unmatched. The CDR3 runs 17 residues. Germline V gene sequence: CDR1 LGHNA, CDR2 YNFKEQ. In DNA form, the CDR3 reads TGTGCCAGCAGCCACCCAGGGGAGACAGGGGGAAACTACGAGCAGTACTTC. Amino acids: CASSHPGETGGNYEQYF.

J is TRBJ1-3 and V is TRBV6-1, with D possibly TRBD1 on 5 matching bases. There are 12 residues in the CDR3. Germline-derived CDR1 and CDR2 are MNHNS and SASEGT. With 8 bases removed from V and 2 bases from J, the gap between germline ends came to 7 bases. DNA of the CDR3: TGTGCCAGCGAAGGGGCTGGAAACACCATATATTTT. Translating it yields CASEGAGNTIYF.

V and J are TRBV7-8 and TRBJ1-1, with D unresolved. The CDR3 length is 13 residues. V was shortened by 2 bases and J by 0 bases, with 4 bases between the two germline ends. Germline V gene lookup returns CDR1 SGHVS and CDR2 FQNEAQ. The chain's CDR3 is CASSLQLNTEAFF. The CDR3 DNA is TGTGCCAGCAGCTTACAGCTGAACACTGAAGCTTTCTTT.

This clone was picked up a small number of times. The genes are TRBV5-1 and TRBJ1-1; D is uncertain. Per the germline V gene, CDR1 is SGHRS and CDR2 is YFSETQ. CDR3 size: 13 residues. The V end was cut by 2 bases, the J end by 1 base, with 6 bases between. The CDR3 DNA is TGCGCCAGCAGCTTCGTAGGGAACACTGAAGCTTTCTTT. Translation: CASSFVGNTEAFF.

The chain carries TRBV28 and TRBJ1-1; 7 bases agree with TRBD1. Losses at the gene ends were 5 bases for V and 2 bases for J; bases not matched to a gene: 8. This CDR3 is built from 15 residues. Germline lookup yields CDR1 MDHEN and CDR2 SYDVKM. The CDR3 spells CASSTAGTDNTEAFF. CDR3 bases: TGTGCCAGCAGTACCGCCGGGACAGACAACACTGAAGCTTTCTTT.

V gene TRBV11-3 combines with J gene TRBJ2-3; 8 nucleotides agree with TRBD1. V was pared by 3 bases and J by 1 base, with 9 bases of the junction left unmatched. Germline CDR1 SGHNT, CDR2 YENEEA. CDR3 length equals 17 residues. The CDR3 spells CASSLGITGQGTDTQYF. CDR3 bases: TGTGCCAGCAGCTTGGGAATTACGGGACAGGGCACAGATACGCAGTATTTT.

The rearrangement uses TRBV4-2 and TRBJ2-7, with D possibly being TRBD2 (6 bases). The CDR3 is 16 residues long. The V and J ends lost 2 bases and 2 bases respectively, with 16 bases between them. Germline lookup yields CDR1 LGHNA and CDR2 YNFKEQ. CDR3 DNA sequence: TGTGCCAGCAGCCAAACCTTAAGGGACTCCACCTACGAGCAGTACTTC. It translates to CASSQTLRDSTYEQYF.

The J gene is TRBJ1-2, the V gene TRBV2, with TRBD1 matching over 7 bases. The germline V gene encodes CDR1 SNHLY and CDR2 FYNNEI. The CDR3 is made up of 13 amino acids. Losses at the gene ends were 1 base for V and 7 bases for J; bases not matched to a gene: 3. The chain's CDR3 is CASSEGQGIGYTF. For the CDR3, the DNA is TGTGCCAGCAGTGAAGGACAGGGTATTGGCTACACCTTC.

This chain links TRBV10-1 with TRBJ2-2, with D perhaps matching TRBD1 (5 bases). CDR1 is WNHNN, CDR2 SYGVQD, per germline (reference sequence). Deletions cut 5 bases from V and 1 base from J, with 5 bases between. This CDR3 comprises 13 residues. CDR3 sequence: CASSQGNTGELFF. DNA of the CDR3: TGCGCCAGCAGTCAGGGGAACACCGGGGAGCTGTTTTTT.

This chain connects TRBV9 to TRBJ1-1; D perhaps matches TRBD1 (5 bases). The CDR3 is 17 amino acids. Trimming removed 1 base at V and 0 bases at J, with 16 bases between. The germline gives CDR1 SGDLS, CDR2 YYNGEE. The CDR3 protein is CASSVPYRGTLNTEAFF. CDR3 bases: TGTGCCAGCAGCGTACCATATCGGGGCACCCTGAACACTGAAGCTTTCTTT.